What follows are 8 T cell receptor beta chains derived from one specimen sequenced in a study of blood T cell repertoires in COVID-19. Here immunoSEQ multiplex PCR was the method, and the copy in TCRdb shows in-frame clones only, minus some. This table holds 170,000 or so clones, roughly 89% found once. The sample comprised peripheral blood. Receptors were obtained from a woman under 30 who had recovered from COVID-19.

V and J are TRBV18 and TRBJ1-1; the match to TRBD1 covers 7 bases. Germline V gives CDR1 KGHSH, CDR2 LQKENI. V was pared by 3 bases and J by 4 bases, with 8 bases of the junction left unmatched. The CDR3 runs 15 residues. The CDR3 nucleotides read TGTGCCAGCTCACCTTTAGACAGGGTTGGCACTGAAGCTTTCTTT. Translating gives CASSPLDRVGTEAFF. The full variable domain, in which reference TRBV18 and TRBJ1-1 provide the parts outside the CDR3, is NAGVMQNPRHLVRRRGQEARLRCSPMKGHSHVYWYRQLPEEGLKFMVYLQKENIIDESGMPKERFSAEFPKEGPSILRIQQVVRGDSAAYFCASSPLDRVGTEAFFGQGTRLTVV.

The chain has TRBV19 and TRBJ2-2; 12 nucleotides align to TRBD2. Germline V gene sequence: CDR1 LNHDA, CDR2 SQIVND (reference sequence). This CDR3 has 16 amino acids. V shed 10 bases, J shed 7 bases, and the junction held 13 bases outside the gene matches. The chain's CDR3 is CATRELAGGHIGELFF. The CDR3, as DNA: TGTGCCACCAGGGAACTAGCGGGAGGCCACATCGGGGAGCTGTTTTTT.

The rearrangement joins TRBV18 to TRBJ1-1; TRBD1 agrees at 7 bases. This CDR3 has 15 amino acids. V shed 6 bases, J shed 1 base, and the junction held 8 bases outside the gene matches. Germline V gives CDR1 KGHSH, CDR2 LQKENI. CDR3 coding DNA: TGTGCCAGCTCCCCCAGGGGGGCCAGGAACACTGAAGCTTTCTTT. Its translation: CASSPRGARNTEAFF.

The rearrangement uses TRBV9 and TRBJ2-5; weak D call: TRBD1 (7 bases). Germline assignment: CDR1 SGDLS and CDR2 YYNGEE. Trimming shortened V by 0 bases and J by 0 bases, and 18 bases separated the two germline ends. The CDR3 is 18 residues long. CDR3 DNA sequence: TGTGCCAGCAGCGTAGCTACTGGGGGGACAGCGTACCAAGAGACCCAGTACTTC. Amino acids: CASSVATGGTAYQETQYF.

The count of this clone is one. This chain uses TRBV27 with TRBJ1-6; D remains ambiguous. V was pared by 3 bases and J by 14 bases, with 20 bases between. CDR3 size: 15 residues. The germline gives CDR1 MNHEY, CDR2 SMNVEV (reference sequence). CDR3 sequence: CASSFVASHPEALHF. The CDR3 DNA sequence: TGTGCCAGCAGTTTCGTGGCCAGCCATCCCGAGGCCCTCCACTTT.

The V gene is TRBV19, the J gene TRBJ1-5; TRBD1 might be the D (5 bases). The CDR3 spans 13 residues. Germline CDR1 reads LNHDA; CDR2 reads SQIVND (reference sequence). V was clipped by 9 bases and J by 9 bases, with 18 bases between them. This CDR3 reads CASRLGVDGPQHF. The CDR3 DNA reads TGTGCCAGCCGGCTAGGGGTGGATGGGCCCCAGCATTTT.

This chain uses TRBV6-2 or TRBV6-3 with TRBJ1-4, with 8 bases matching TRBD1. With 4 bases clipped from V and 4 bases from J, the junction kept 5 bases outside the gene matches. Germline lookup yields CDR1 MNHEY and CDR2 SVGEGT. CDR3 length equals 15 residues. CDR3 DNA sequence: TGTGCCAGCAGTTCCATGACAGGGGTTAATGAAAAACTGTTTTTT. Its translation is CASSSMTGVNEKLFF.

The CDR3 coding sequence is TGTGCCAGCAGCCAAAGACTAGCGGGGGGTCGGAACACCGGGGAGCTGTTTTTT. This translates into CASSQRLAGGRNTGELFF. The J gene is TRBJ2-2, the V gene TRBV5-4; 13 bases are shared with TRBD2. This CDR3 has 18 amino acids. Germline values: CDR1 SGHNT, CDR2 YYREEE (reference sequence). Trimming at V came to 4 bases and at J to 1 base, leaving 7 bases not matched to a gene.